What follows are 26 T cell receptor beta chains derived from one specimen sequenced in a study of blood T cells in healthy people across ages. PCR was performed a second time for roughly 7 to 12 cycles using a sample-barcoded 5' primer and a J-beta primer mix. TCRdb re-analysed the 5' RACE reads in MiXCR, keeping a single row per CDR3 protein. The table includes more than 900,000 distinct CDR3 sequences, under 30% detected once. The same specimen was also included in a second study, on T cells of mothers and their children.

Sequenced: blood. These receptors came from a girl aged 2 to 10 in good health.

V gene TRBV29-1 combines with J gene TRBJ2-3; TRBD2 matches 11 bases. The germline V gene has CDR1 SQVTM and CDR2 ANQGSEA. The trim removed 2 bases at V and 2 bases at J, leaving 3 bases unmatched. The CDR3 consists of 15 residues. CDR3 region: CSVELAGGNTDTQYF. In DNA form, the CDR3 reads TGCAGCGTTGAATTAGCGGGGGGGAACACAGATACGCAGTATTTT.

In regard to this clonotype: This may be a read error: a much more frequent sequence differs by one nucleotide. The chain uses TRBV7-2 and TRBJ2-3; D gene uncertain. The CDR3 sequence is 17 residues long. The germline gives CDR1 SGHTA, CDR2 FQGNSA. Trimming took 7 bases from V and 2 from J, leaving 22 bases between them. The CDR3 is CASNSLRVLTSTDTQYF. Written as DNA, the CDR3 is TGTGCCAGCAACTCACTACGTGTGCTTACCTCCACAGATACGCAGTATTTT.

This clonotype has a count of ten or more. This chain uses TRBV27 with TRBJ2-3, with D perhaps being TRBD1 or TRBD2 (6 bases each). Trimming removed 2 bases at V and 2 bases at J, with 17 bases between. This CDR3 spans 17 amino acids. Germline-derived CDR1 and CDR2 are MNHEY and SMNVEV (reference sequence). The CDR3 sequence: CASSLPGGAPDTDTQYF. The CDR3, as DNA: TGTGCCAGCAGTTTACCCGGGGGCGCTCCAGACACAGATACGCAGTATTTT.

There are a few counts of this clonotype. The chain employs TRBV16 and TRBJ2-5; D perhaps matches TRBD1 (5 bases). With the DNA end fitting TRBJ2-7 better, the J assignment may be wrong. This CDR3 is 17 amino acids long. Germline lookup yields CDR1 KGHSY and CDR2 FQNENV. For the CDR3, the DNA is TGTGCCAGCAGCCAATCTATCGGCAGGGCTTCTTCCCACGAGCAGTACTTC. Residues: CASSQSIGRASSHEQYF.

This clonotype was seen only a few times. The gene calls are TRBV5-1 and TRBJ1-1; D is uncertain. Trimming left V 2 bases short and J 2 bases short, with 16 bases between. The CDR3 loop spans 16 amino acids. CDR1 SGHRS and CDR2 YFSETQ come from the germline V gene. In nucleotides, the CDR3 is TGCGCCAGCAGCTTAGGCTATGGCAGACTAAACACTGAAGCTTTCTTT. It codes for CASSLGYGRLNTEAFF.

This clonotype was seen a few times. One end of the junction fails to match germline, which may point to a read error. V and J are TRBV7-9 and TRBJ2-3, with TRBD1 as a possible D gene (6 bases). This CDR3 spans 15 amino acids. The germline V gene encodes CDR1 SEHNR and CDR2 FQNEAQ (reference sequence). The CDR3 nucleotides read TGTTCCAGCAGCTTAGGGGCACAGGGTGCAGATACGCAGTATTTT. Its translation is CSSSLGAQGADTQYF.

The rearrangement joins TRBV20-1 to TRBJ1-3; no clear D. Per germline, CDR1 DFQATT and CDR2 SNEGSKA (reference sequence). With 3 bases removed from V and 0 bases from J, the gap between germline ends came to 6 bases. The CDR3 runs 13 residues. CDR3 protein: CSASALSGNTIYF. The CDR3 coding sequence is TGCAGTGCTAGTGCCCTCTCTGGAAACACCATATATTTT.

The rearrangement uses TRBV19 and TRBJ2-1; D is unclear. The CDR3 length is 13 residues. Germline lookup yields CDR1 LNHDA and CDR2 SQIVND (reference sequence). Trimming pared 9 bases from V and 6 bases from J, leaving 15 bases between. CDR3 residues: CASSSRDLNEQFF. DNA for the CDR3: TGTGCCAGCTCTTCTAGAGACCTCAATGAGCAGTTCTTC.

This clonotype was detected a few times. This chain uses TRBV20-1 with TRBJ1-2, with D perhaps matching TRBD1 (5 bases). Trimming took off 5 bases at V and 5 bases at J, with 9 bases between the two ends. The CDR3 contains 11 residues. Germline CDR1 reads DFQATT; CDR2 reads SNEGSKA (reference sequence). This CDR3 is CSAPWGYGYTF. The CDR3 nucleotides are TGCAGTGCTCCGTGGGGGTATGGCTACACCTTC.

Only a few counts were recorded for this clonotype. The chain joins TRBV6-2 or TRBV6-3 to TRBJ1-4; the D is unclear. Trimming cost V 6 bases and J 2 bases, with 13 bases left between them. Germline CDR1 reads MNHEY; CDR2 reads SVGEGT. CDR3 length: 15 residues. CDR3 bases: TGTGCCAGCAGCAACCTGGACGGTACTAATGAAAAACTGTTTTTT. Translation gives CASSNLDGTNEKLFF.

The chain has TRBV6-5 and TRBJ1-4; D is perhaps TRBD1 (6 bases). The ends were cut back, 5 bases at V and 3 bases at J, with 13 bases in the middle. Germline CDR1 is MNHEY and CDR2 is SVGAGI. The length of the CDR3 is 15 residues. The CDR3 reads CASSRDTGPNEKLFF. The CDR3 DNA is TGTGCCAGCAGTCGAGATACAGGGCCTAATGAAAAACTGTTTTTT.

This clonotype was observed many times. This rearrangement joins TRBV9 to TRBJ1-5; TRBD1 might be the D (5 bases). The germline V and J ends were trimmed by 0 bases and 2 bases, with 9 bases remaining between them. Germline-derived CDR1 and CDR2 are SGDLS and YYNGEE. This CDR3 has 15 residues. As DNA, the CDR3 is TGTGCCAGCAGCGTAGGGGCGGGGGGCAATCAGCCCCAGCATTTT. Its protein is CASSVGAGGNQPQHF.

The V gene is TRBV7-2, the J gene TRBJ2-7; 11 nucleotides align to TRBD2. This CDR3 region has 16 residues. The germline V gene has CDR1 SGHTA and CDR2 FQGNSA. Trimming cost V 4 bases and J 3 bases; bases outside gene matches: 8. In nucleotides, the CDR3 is TGTGCCAGCAGCTGGGACCTAGCGGGAGGCGACTACGAGCAGTACTTC. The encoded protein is CASSWDLAGGDYEQYF.

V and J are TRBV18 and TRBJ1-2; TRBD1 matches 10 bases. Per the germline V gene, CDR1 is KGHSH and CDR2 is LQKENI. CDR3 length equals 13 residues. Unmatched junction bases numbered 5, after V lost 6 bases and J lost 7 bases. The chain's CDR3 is CASSDRGLGGYTF. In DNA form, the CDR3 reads TGTGCCAGCTCCGACAGGGGGCTTGGTGGCTACACCTTC.

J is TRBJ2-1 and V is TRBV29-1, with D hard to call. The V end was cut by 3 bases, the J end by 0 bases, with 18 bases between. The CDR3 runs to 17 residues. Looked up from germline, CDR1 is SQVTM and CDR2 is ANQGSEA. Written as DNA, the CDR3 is TGCAGCGTTGAGGGCATTGCCGAGATACGCTCCTACAATGAGCAGTTCTTC. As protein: CSVEGIAEIRSYNEQFF.

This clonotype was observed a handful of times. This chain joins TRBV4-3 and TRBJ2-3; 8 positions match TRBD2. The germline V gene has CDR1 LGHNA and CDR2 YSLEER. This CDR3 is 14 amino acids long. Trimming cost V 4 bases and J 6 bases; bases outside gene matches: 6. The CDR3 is CASSRTGGQDTQYF. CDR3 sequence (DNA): TGCGCCAGCAGCCGTACGGGGGGGCAGGATACGCAGTATTTT.

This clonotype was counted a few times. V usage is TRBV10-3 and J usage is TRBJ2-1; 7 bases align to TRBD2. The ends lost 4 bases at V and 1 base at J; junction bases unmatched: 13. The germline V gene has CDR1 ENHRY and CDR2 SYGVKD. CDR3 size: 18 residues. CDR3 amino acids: CAISGPEFTSVSYNEQFF. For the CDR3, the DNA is TGTGCCATCAGTGGGCCAGAGTTCACTAGCGTATCCTACAATGAGCAGTTCTTC.

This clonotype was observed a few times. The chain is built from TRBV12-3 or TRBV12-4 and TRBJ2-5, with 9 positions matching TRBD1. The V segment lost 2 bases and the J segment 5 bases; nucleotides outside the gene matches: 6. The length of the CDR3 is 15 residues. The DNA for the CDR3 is TGTGCCAGCAGTTTAAACAGGGGGCTAGGCGAGACCCAGTACTTC. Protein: CASSLNRGLGETQYF.

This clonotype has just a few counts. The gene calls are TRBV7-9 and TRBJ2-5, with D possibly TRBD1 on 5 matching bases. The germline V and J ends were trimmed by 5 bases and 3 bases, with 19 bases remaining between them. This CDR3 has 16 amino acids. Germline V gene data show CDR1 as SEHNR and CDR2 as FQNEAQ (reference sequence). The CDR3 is CASSDLTPTAEETQYF. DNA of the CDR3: TGTGCCAGCAGCGACCTGACCCCGACAGCCGAAGAGACCCAGTACTTC.

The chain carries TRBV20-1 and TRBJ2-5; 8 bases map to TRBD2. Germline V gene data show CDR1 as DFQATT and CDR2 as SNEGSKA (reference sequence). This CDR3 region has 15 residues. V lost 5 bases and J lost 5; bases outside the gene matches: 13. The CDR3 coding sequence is TGCAGTGCTTTTTCGCCGGGGGGGACTTACGAGACCCAGTACTTC. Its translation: CSAFSPGGTYETQYF.

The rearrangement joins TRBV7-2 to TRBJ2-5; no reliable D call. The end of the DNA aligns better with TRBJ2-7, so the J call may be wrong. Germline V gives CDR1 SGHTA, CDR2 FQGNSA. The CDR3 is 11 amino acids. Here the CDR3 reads CASSEKYEQYF. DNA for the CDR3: TGTGCCAGCAGCGAAAAATACGAGCAGTACTTC.

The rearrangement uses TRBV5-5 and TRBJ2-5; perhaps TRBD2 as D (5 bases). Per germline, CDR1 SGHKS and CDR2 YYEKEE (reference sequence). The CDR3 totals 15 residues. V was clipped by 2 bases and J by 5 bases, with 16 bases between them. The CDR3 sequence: CASSFSPGDEETQYF. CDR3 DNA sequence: TGTGCCAGCAGCTTTAGCCCCGGGGATGAGGAGACCCAGTACTTC.

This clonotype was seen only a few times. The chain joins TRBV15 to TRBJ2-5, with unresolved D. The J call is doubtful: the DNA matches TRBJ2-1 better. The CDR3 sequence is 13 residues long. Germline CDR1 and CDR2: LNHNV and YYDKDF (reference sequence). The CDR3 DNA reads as TGTGCCACCAGCAGATCAGACTACAATGAGCAGTTCTTC. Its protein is CATSRSDYNEQFF.

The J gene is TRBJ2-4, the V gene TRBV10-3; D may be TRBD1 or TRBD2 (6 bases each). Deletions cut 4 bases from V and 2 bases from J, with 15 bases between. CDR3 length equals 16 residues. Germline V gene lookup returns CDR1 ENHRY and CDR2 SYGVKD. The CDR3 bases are TGTGCCATCAGTGTGGGGGGCCCCAGGACCAAAAACATTCAGTACTTC. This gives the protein CAISVGGPRTKNIQYF.

The CDR3 DNA reads TGTGCCAGCAGTTACTATCATCCGGTCTCATACAATGAGCAGTTCTTC. Protein product: CASSYYHPVSYNEQFF. The chain has TRBV6-6 and TRBJ2-1; D is unresolved. This CDR3 is 16 amino acids long. Looked up from germline, CDR1 is MNHNY and CDR2 is SVGAGI (reference sequence). V was shortened by 1 base and J by 4 bases, with 14 bases between the two germline ends.

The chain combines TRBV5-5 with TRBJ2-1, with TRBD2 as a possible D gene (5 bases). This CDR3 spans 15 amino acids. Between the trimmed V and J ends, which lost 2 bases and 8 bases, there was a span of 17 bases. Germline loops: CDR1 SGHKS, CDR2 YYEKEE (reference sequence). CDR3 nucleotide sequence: TGTGCCAGCAGCTTTTTCGGTAACGGAGGTGATGAGCAGTTCTTC. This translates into CASSFFGNGGDEQFF.